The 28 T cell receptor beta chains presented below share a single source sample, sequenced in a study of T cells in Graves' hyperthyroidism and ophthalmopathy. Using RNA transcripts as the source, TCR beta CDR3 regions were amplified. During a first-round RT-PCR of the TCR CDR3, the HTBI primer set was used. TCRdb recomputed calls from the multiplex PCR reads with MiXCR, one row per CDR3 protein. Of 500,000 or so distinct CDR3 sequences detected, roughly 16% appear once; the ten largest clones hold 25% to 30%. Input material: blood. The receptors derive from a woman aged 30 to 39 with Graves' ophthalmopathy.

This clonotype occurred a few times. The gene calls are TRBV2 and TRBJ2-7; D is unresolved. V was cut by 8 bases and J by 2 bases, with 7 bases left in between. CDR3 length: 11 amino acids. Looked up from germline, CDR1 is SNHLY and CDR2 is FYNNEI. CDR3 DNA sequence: TGTGCCAGCGGAAGAACCTACGAGCAGTACTTC. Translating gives CASGRTYEQYF.

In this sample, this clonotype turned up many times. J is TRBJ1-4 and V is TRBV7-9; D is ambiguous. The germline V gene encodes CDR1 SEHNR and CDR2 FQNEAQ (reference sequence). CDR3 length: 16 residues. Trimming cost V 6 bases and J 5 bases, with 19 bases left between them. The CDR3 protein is CASRHPARVKNEKLFF. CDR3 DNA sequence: TGTGCCAGCAGACACCCCGCGCGAGTTAAAAATGAAAAACTGTTTTTT.

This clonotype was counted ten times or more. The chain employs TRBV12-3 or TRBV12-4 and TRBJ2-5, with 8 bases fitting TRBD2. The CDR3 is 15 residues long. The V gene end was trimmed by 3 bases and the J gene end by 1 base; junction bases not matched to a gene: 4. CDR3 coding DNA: TGTGCCAGCAGTTTTGCGGGAGGCCTCCAAGAGACCCAGTACTTC. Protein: CASSFAGGLQETQYF.

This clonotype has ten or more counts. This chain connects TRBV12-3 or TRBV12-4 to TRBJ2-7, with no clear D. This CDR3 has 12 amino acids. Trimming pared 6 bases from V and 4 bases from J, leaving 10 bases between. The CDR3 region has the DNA TGTGCCAGCAGATCCGGACCGTACGAGCAGTACTTC. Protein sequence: CASRSGPYEQYF.

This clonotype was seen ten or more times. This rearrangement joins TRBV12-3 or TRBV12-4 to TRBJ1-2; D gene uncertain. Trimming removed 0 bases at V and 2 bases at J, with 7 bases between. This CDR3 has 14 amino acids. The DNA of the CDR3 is TGTGCCAGCAGTTTAGCCGGTGTGAACTATGGCTACACCTTC. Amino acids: CASSLAGVNYGYTF.

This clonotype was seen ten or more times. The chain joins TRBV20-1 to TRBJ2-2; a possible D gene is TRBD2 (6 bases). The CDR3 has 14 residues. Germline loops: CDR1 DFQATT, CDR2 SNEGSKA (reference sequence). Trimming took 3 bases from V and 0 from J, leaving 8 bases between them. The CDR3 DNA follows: TGCAGTGCTAGCGGGGGAGCGAACACCGGGGAGCTGTTTTTT. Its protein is CSASGGANTGELFF.

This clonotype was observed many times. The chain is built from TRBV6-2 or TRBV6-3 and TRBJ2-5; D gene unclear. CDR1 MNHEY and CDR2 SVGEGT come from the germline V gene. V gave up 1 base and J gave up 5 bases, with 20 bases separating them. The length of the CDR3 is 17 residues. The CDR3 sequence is CASSYLPAVLPWETQYF. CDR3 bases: TGTGCCAGCAGTTACTTACCGGCAGTCCTTCCGTGGGAGACCCAGTACTTC.

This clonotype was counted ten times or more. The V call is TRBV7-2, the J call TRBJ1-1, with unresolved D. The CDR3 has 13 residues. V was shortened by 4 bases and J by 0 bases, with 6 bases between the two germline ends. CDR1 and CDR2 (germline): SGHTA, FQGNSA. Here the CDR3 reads CASSWTVNTEAFF. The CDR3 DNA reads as TGTGCCAGCAGCTGGACGGTGAACACTGAAGCTTTCTTT.

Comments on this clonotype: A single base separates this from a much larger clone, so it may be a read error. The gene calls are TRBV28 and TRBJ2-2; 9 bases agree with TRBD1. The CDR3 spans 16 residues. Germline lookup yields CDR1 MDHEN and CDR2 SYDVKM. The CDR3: CAGSPTDRGLTGELFF. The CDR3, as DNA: TGTGCCGGCAGTCCTACGGACAGGGGTTTAACCGGGGAGCTGTTTTTT.

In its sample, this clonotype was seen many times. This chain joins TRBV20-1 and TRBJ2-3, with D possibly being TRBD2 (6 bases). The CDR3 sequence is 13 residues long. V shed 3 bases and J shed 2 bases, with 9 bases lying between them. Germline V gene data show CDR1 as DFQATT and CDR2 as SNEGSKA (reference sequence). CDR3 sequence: CSASGGDTDTQYF. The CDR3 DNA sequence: TGCAGTGCTAGCGGCGGGGACACAGATACGCAGTATTTT.

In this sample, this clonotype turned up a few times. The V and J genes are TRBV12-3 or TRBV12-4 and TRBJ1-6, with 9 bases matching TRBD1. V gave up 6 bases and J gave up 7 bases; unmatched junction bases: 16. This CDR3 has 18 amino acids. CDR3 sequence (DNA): TGTGCCAGCAGCTTTAGCCTGTCTGGGACAGGGTCCAATTCACCCCTCCACTTT. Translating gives CASSFSLSGTGSNSPLHF.

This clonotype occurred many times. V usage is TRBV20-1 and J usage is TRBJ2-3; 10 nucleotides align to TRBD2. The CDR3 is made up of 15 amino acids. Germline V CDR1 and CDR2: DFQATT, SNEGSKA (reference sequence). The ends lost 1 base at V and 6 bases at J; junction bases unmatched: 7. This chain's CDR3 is CSARGLAGDRDTQYF. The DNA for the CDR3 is TGCAGTGCTAGAGGCCTAGCGGGAGACAGGGATACGCAGTATTTT.

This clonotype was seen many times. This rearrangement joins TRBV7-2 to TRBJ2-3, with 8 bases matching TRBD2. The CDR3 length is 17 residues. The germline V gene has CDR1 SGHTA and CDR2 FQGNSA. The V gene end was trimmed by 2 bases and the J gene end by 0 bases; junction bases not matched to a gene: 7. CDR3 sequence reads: CASSLIFGGGSTDTQYF. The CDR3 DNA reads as TGTGCCAGCAGCTTAATCTTCGGGGGGGGGAGCACAGATACGCAGTATTTT.

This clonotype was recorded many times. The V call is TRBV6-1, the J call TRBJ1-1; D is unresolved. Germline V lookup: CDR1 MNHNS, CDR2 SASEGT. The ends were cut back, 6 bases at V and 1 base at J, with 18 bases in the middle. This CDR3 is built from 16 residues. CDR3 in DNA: TGTGCCAGCAGATCAACCCACATTACTACGAACACTGAAGCTTTCTTT. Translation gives CASRSTHITTNTEAFF.

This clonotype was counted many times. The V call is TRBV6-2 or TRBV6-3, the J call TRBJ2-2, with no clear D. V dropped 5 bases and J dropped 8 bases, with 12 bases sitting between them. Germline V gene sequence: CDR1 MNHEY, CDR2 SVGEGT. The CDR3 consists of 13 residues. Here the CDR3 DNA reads TGTGCCAGCAGTACAGATCACCCGGGGGAGCTGTTTTTT. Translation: CASSTDHPGELFF.

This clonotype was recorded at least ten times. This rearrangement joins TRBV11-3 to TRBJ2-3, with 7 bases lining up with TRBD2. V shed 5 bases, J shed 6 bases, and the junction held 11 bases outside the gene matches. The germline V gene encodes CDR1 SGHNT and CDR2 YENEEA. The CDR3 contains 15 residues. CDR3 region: CASSKLASDFDTQYF. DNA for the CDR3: TGTGCCAGCAGCAAACTAGCGAGTGATTTTGATACGCAGTATTTT.

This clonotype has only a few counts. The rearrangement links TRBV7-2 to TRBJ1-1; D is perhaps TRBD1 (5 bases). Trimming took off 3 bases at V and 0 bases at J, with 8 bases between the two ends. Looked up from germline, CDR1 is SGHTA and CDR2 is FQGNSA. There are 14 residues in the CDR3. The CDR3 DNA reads TGTGCCAGCAGCTTTGGGGGAGTGAACACTGAAGCTTTCTTT. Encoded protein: CASSFGGVNTEAFF.

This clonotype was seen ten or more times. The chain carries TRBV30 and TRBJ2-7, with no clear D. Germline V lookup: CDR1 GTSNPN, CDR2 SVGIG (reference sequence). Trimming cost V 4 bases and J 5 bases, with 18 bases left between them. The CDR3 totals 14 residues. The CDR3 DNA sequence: TGTGCCTGGACCCCCCCCGTAATCGTGCACGAGCAGTACTTC. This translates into CAWTPPVIVHEQYF.

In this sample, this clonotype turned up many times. Here the CDR3 reads CASSPSLSTDTQYF. The DNA of the CDR3 is TGTGCCAGCTCACCTAGCCTCAGCACAGATACGCAGTATTTT. V is TRBV18 and J is TRBJ2-3; D unresolved. CDR3 length: 14 amino acids. V was shortened by 3 bases and J by 0 bases, with 7 bases between the two germline ends. Germline CDR1 and CDR2: KGHSH and LQKENI.

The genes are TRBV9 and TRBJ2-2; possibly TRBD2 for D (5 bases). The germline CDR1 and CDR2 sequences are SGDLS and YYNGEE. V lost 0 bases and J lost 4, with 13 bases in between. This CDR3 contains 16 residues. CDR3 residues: CASSVDEGIVTGELFF. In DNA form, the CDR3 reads TGTGCCAGCAGCGTAGATGAGGGAATAGTCACCGGGGAGCTGTTTTTT.

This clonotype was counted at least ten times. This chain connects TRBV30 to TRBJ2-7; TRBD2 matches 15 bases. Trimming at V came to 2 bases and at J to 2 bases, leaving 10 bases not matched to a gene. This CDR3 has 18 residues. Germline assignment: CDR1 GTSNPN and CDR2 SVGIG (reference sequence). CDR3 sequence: CAWSKGLAGGPPTYEQYF. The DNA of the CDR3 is TGTGCCTGGAGTAAGGGACTAGCGGGAGGACCCCCTACCTACGAGCAGTACTTC.

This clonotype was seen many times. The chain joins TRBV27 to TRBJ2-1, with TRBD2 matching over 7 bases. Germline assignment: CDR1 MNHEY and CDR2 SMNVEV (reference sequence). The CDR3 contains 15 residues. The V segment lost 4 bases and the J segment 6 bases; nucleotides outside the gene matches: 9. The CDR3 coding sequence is TGTGCCAGCAGTTACCTCCCCCGGACTAGCAATGAGCAGTTCTTC. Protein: CASSYLPRTSNEQFF.

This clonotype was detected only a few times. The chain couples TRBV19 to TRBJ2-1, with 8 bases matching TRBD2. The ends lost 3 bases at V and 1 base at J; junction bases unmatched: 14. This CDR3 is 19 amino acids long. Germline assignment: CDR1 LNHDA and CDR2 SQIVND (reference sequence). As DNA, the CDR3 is TGTGCCAGTAGTATGGGCGGGGGGCACCCCACTCCATCCTACAATGAGCAGTTCTTC. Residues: CASSMGGGHPTPSYNEQFF.

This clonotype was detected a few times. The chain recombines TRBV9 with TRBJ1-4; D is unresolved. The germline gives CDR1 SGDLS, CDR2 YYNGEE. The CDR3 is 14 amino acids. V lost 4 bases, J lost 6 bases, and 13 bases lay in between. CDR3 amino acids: CASSFRDVDEKLFF. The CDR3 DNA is TGTGCCAGCAGCTTTAGGGATGTGGATGAAAAACTGTTTTTT.

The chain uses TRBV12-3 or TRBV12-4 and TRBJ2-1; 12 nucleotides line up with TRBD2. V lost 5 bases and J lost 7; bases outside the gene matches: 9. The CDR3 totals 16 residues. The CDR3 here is CASSPLGLAGGNEQFF. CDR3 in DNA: TGTGCCAGCAGTCCGCTGGGACTAGCGGGCGGAAATGAGCAGTTCTTC.

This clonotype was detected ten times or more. CDR3 sequence: CASSYSASGSSYNEQFF. The CDR3, as DNA: TGTGCCAGCAGTTACTCGGCTAGCGGTAGCTCCTACAATGAGCAGTTCTTC. This chain links TRBV6-5 with TRBJ2-1, with 7 positions matching TRBD2. The length of the CDR3 is 17 residues. The V segment lost 0 bases and the J segment 0 bases; nucleotides outside the gene matches: 5. Germline lookup yields CDR1 MNHEY and CDR2 SVGAGI.

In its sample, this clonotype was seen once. As DNA, the CDR3 is TGTGCCAGCAGCACGGGACAGGGGTTTAACTATGGCTACACCTTC. As protein: CASSTGQGFNYGYTF. The chain recombines TRBV7-8 with TRBJ1-2; 10 bases are shared with TRBD1. The CDR3 covers 15 residues. CDR1 is SGHVS and CDR2 is FQNEAQ in the germline V gene. With 5 bases clipped from V and 1 base from J, the junction kept 4 bases outside the gene matches.

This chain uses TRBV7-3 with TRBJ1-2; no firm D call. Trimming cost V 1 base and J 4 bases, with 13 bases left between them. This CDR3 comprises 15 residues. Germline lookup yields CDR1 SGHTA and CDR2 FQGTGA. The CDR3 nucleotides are TGTGCCAGCAGCTTAAGTCGATCGAATTCCTATGGCTACACCTTC. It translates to CASSLSRSNSYGYTF.